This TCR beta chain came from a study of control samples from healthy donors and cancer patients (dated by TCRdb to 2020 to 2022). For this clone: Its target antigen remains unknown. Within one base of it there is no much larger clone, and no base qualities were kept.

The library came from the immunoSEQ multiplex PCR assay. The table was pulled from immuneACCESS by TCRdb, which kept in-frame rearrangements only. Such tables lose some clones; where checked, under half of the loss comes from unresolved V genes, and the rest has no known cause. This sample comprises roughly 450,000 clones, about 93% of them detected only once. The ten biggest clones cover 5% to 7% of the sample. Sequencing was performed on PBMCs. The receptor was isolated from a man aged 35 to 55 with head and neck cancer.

The CDR3 in this case is CASSKPGIAGPNTIYF. The sequence in DNA is TGTGCCAGCAGCAAACCCGGGATTGCGGGTCCGAACACCATATATTTT. The chain links TRBV9 with TRBJ1-3, with no reliable assignment of the D segment. The trim is 4 bases for V and 7 bases for J, with a gap of 21 bases between the germline ends. The germline V gene encodes CDR1 SGDLS and CDR2 YYNGEE. The CDR3 runs 16 residues from the cysteine to the phenylalanine. The retained sequence is limited to the CDR3, 48 bases, with the frame set at the first base. The reference TRBV9 and TRBJ1-3 proteins fill in what lies around the CDR3, so the full variable domain reads DSGVTQTPKHLITATGQRVTLRCSPRSGDLSVYWYQQSLDQGLQFLIQYYNGEERAKGNILERFSAQQFPDLHSELNLSSLELGDSALYFCASSKPGIAGPNTIYFGEGSWLTVV.